Listed here is a single T cell receptor (beta chain). The study drew donors from healthy Caucasian individuals in Russia aged roughly 6 to 90. Each donor gave 9.5 to 10 milliliters of peripheral blood. Total RNA extracted from each sample amounted to at least 5.5 micrograms. It was with a sample-barcoded 5' primer and a J-beta primer mix that a second PCR of roughly 6 to 11 cycles was run. Per sample, CDR3-containing paired-end reads numbered at least 2.5 million. TCRdb reanalysed the 5' RACE reads using MiXCR and keeps one entry per CDR3 protein. The data contain about 1,800,000 distinct CDR3 sequences, 25% to 30% of them singletons. This entry comes from a study of blood T cells in healthy people across ages. Germline CDR1 SQVTM, CDR2 ANQGSEA. The length of the CDR3 is 13 residues. The V end was cut by 7 bases, the J end by 10 bases, with 17 bases between.

The chain couples TRBV29-1 to TRBJ1-6; D is perhaps TRBD1 (6 bases). The receptor was derived from a woman in her thirties in good health. The source material was blood. The CDR3, as DNA: TGCAGCGGGACTTCGGGGGCCGGGTCACCCCTCCACTTT. Encoded protein: CSGTSGAGSPLHF.